What follows are 5 T cell receptor beta chains derived from one specimen sequenced in a study of regulatory T cells in long-lasting Graves disease. Time point in this sample: persistent/refractory GD, antithyroid drugs over 5 years with positive TRAb. There was RNA extracted from PBMCs, and the TCR library was made from it. Through Arm-PCR of CDR3 regions and iRepertoire HTBI primers, TCR beta libraries were built. Via MiXCR, TCRdb re-called the multiplex PCR reads, giving one row per CDR3 protein. The sample includes 400,000 or so distinct CDR3 sequences, 23% seen only once; the top ten take around 26%. The source material was peripheral blood mononuclear cells (PBMCs), sampled when the disease was refractory, from a patient treated with antithyroid drugs. All receptors come from a female donor with Graves disease.

The genes are TRBV5-1 and TRBJ1-1, with D unclear. CDR3 length: 15 amino acids. V was shortened by 2 bases and J by 0 bases, with 11 bases between the two germline ends. Germline CDR1 reads SGHRS; CDR2 reads YFSETQ. The CDR3 DNA is TGCGCCAGCAGCTTTGGGGTCGGCATGAACACTGAAGCTTTCTTT. This gives the protein CASSFGVGMNTEAFF.

This clonotype was seen a handful of times. This rearrangement joins TRBV2 to TRBJ2-2; D is unclear. The CDR3 has 15 amino acids. Germline V lookup: CDR1 SNHLY, CDR2 FYNNEI. Trimming pared 5 bases from V and 3 bases from J, leaving 13 bases between. For the CDR3, the DNA is TGTGCCAGCAGTCGTCTGGGCCTCGACACCGGGGAGCTGTTTTTT. Amino acid sequence: CASSRLGLDTGELFF.

This clonotype was observed many times. This sequence joins TRBV12-3 or TRBV12-4 and TRBJ2-7; 8 bases agree with TRBD2. This CDR3 has 17 residues. V shed 3 bases and J 4 bases; nucleotides not matched to a gene: 14. The chain's CDR3 is CASSLGMTSETKYEQYF. CDR3 in DNA: TGTGCCAGCAGTTTGGGGATGACTAGCGAGACCAAGTACGAGCAGTACTTC.

This clonotype occurred many times. CDR3 residues: CASSYRGNTEAFF. CDR3 sequence (DNA): TGTGCCAGCAGTTATAGGGGGAACACTGAAGCTTTCTTT. This chain connects TRBV6-5 to TRBJ1-1, with D possibly being TRBD1 (5 bases). The germline V gene has CDR1 MNHEY and CDR2 SVGAGI. Trimming removed 3 bases from V and 1 base from J, with 6 bases in between. The CDR3 is 13 amino acids.

This clonotype was detected ten times or more. The chain combines TRBV11-2 with TRBJ1-2, with D possibly TRBD1 on 6 matching bases. Trimming shortened V by 5 bases and J by 5 bases, and 18 bases separated the two germline ends. Germline assignment: CDR1 SGHAT and CDR2 FQNNGV. CDR3 length equals 15 residues. The DNA for the CDR3 is TGTGCCAGCAGCCACGTTTCACAGGGATTATATGGCTACACCTTC. This sequence encodes CASSHVSQGLYGYTF.